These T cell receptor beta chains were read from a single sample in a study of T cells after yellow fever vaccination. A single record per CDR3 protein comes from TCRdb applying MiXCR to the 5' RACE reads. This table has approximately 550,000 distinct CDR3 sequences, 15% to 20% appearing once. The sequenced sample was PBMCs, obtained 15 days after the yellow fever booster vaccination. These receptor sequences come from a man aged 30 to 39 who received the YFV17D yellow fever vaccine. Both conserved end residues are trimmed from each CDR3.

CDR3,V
ASSQDPPGGFTDTQY,TRBV4-3
ASSYGTGWTNEKLF,TRBV7-2
SARDQAGAYEQY,TRBV20-1
ASRSGTGGWTQY,TRBV12-3/TRBV12-4
SVERGGGAGTDTQY,TRBV29-1
ASPTRPRTYEQY,TRBV19
ASSLGTATGELF,TRBV5-1
ASSFIGIPYEQY,TRBV7-2
ASSLKGNTRGAEQF,TRBV7-3
ASREGGTGAYEQY,TRBV7-2
ASSFGTSDIQY,TRBV5-1
ASSRPYRDSRNSPLH,TRBV11-2
ASRRAGNTGELF,TRBV7-6
ATSRDQLAGNTGELF,TRBV15
ASSTSGSKTQY,TRBV7-3
ASTASAGNTIY,TRBV3-1
ASSNWTSLETQY,TRBV10-2
SASRQASEKLF,TRBV20-1
ASSSGVSNEQF,TRBV7-9
ASSLSRDRGLETQY,TRBV11-2
SARGGAGGGNEQF,TRBV20-1
ASSVDGTGVTDTQY,TRBV9
ASSFWTHPYEQY,TRBV3-1
ASGRLAVLYNEQF,TRBV2
ASSARTASNQPQH,TRBV7-8
ASSWTSGTYEQY,TRBV7-2
ASENRFTDTQY,TRBV7-2
ASTGTGLVEQY,TRBV27
TSSPPSTDTQY,TRBV7-9
ASSPGPGQGVYEQY,TRBV11-2
ASSISGTSDDIQY,TRBV9
ASSGRLGDAGELF,TRBV5-1
ASSPTIAGQETQY,TRBV6-1
ASSSAGPLADTQY,TRBV7-2
SAAGWAGAKNIQY,TRBV20-1
ASTEGATLGTQY,TRBV6-1
ASSQSSSRFPYNEQF,TRBV4-3
ASSLGTLAYEQY,TRBV12-3/TRBV12-4
ASSLTGTRGDTQY,TRBV7-2
ASRYIAGGEGEF,TRBV5-1
ASRRGDRPYNEQF,TRBV27
ASSEGYYTEAF,TRBV25-1
SASPGVGQPQH,TRBV20-1
ASSRGGIQPQH,TRBV2
SAREGLTSYEQY,TRBV20-1
ASSPWTATYEQY,TRBV28
SVEGRGDYNEQF,TRBV29-1
ASSQGDGSRYEQY,TRBV4-3
ASSEPGGGNIQY,TRBV7-2
ATSTQGASPLH,TRBV15
ASSPLLGAGANVLT,TRBV7-8
ASSRYSTDTQY,TRBV3-1
ASSSGGGVEEQY,TRBV28
ASLHRGITEAF,TRBV28
ASSSQGAEANEKLF,TRBV28
ASSGDSVNPNTGELF,TRBV6-1
ASSLIGGETQY,TRBV28
ASSFAGEVGEQY,TRBV5-1
SARGSAYEQY,TRBV20-1
ASSDSATIMYNEQF,TRBV6-4